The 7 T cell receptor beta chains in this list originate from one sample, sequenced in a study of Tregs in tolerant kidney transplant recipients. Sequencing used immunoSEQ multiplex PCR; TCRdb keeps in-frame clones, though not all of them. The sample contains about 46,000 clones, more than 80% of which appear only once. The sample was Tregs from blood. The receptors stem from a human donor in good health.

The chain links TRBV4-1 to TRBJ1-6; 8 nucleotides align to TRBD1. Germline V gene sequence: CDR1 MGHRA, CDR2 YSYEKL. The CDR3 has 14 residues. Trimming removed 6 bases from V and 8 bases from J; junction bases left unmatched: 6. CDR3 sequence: CASRRTGLDSPLHF. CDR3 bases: TGCGCCAGCAGACGGACAGGGCTAGATTCACCCCTCCACTTT.

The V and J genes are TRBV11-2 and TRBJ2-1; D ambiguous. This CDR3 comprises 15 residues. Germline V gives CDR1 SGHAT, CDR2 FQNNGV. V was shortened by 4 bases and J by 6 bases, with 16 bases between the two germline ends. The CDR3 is CASSSTASGLNEQFF. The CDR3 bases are TGTGCCAGCAGCTCCACTGCCTCTGGCCTCAATGAGCAGTTCTTC.

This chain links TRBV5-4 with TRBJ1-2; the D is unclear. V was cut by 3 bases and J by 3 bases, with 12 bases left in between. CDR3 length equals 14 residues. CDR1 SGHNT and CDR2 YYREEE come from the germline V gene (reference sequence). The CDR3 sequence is CASSYDIDHYGYTF. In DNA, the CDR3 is TGTGCCAGCAGCTATGATATAGACCACTATGGCTACACCTTC.

The CDR3 DNA reads TGTGCCAGCAGCGAGCGACAGGGGGACTTGGCTTTCTTT. Translation: CASSERQGDLAFF. This chain connects TRBV5-6 to TRBJ1-1; 9 positions agree with TRBD1. This CDR3 has 13 amino acids. Trimming at V came to 4 bases and at J to 11 bases, leaving 9 bases not matched to a gene. In germline, CDR1 is SGHDT, CDR2 YYEEEE. Full variable domain (rest looked up from reference TRBV5-6 and TRBJ1-1): DAGVTQSPTHLIKTRGQQVTLRCSPKSGHDTVSWYQQALGQGPQFIFQYYEEEERQRGNFPDRFSGHQFPNYSSELNVNALLLGDSALYLCASSERQGDLAFFGQGTRLTVV.

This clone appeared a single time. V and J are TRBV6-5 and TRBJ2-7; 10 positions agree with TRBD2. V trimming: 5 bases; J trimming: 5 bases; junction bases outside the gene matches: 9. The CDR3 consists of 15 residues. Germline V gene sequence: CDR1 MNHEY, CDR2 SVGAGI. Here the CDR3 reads CASSNHQREGDEQYF. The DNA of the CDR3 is TGTGCCAGCAGTAACCATCAGCGGGAGGGGGACGAGCAGTACTTC.

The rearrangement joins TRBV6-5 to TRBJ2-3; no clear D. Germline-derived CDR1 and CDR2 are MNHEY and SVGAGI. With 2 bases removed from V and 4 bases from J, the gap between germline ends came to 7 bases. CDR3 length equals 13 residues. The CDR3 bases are TGTGCCAGCAGTTACGGACCCCCAGATACGCAGTATTTT. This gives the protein CASSYGPPDTQYF.

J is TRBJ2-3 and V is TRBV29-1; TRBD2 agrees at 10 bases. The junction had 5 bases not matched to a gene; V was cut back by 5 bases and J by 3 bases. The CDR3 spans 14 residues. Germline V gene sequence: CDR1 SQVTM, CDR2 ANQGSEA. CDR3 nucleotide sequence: TGCAGCGTTTTACCTAGCGGGGGAACAGATACGCAGTATTTT. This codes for CSVLPSGGTDTQYF.